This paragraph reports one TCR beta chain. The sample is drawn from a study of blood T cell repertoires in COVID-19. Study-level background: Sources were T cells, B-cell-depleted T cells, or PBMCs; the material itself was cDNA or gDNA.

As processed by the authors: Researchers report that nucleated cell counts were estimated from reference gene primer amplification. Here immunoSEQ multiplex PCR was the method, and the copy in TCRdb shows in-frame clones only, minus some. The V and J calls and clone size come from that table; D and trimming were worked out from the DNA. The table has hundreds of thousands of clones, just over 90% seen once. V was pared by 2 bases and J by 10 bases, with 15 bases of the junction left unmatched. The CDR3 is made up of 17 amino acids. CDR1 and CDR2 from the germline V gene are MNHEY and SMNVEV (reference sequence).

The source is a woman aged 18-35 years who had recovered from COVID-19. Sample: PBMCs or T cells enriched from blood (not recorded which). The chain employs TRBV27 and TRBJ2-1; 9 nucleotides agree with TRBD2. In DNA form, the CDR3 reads TGTGCCAGCAGTTTAATCCCGGGACTAGCATCTGGGAGGGAGCAGTTCTTC. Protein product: CASSLIPGLASGREQFF.